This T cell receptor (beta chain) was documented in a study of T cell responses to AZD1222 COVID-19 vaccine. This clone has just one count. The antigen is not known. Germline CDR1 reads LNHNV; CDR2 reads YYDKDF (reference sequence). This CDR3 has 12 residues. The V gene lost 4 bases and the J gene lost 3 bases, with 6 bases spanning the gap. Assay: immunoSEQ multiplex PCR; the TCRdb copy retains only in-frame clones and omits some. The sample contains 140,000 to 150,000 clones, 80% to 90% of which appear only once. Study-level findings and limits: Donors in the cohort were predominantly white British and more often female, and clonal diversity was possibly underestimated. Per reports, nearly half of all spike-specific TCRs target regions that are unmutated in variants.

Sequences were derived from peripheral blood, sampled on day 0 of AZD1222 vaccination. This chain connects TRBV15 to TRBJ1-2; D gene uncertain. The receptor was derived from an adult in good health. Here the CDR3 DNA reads TGTGCCACCAGCAAGGCTTACTATGGCTACACCTTC. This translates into CATSKAYYGYTF.